The 10 T cell receptor beta chains below were found in one sample sequenced in a study of blood T cell repertoires in COVID-19. The method was immunoSEQ multiplex PCR; TCRdb's version includes in-frame clones alone and lacks a portion of them. The sample yields more than 300,000 clones, about 90% seen once. Sample: PBMCs or T cells enriched from blood (not recorded which). All receptors come from a woman aged 30 to 39 who had recovered from COVID-19.

The chain carries TRBV6-5 and TRBJ2-2; TRBD2 aligns across 8 bases. The CDR3 contains 16 residues. Germline V gene data show CDR1 as MNHEY and CDR2 as SVGAGI. Trimming took 2 bases from V and 7 from J; bases not matched to a gene: 9. CDR3 protein: CASSYRRLAPDGELFF. CDR3 nucleotides: TGTGCCAGCAGTTACCGCAGACTAGCGCCCGACGGGGAGCTGTTTTTT.

V usage is TRBV5-5 and J usage is TRBJ2-5, with D tentatively TRBD1 (5 bases). The CDR3 totals 13 residues. Per the germline V gene, CDR1 is SGHKS and CDR2 is YYEKEE (reference sequence). Trimming cost V 5 bases and J 5 bases, with 13 bases left between them. The CDR3 reads CASRSRAGETQYF. CDR3 nucleotides: TGTGCCAGCAGATCCAGGGCTGGGGAGACCCAGTACTTC.

The table lists this clone with a few counts. This chain connects TRBV15 to TRBJ2-7; D is undetermined. CDR3 length equals 15 residues. The V gene's germline CDR1 is LNHNV and CDR2 YYDKDF (reference sequence). The germline V and J ends were trimmed by 0 bases and 6 bases, with 15 bases remaining between them. CDR3 in DNA: TGTGCCACCAGCAGAGATCCGGGTCCAGCTGGCGAGCAGTACTTC. This sequence encodes CATSRDPGPAGEQYF.

V gene TRBV6-5 combines with J gene TRBJ1-2; D ambiguous. Germline loops: CDR1 MNHEY, CDR2 SVGAGI. V was trimmed by 5 bases and J by 0 bases, leaving 10 bases between them. The length of the CDR3 is 14 residues. The CDR3 DNA is TGTGCCAGCAGTCTCGGGGAAGCTAACTATGGCTACACCTTC. Protein sequence: CASSLGEANYGYTF.

This sequence joins TRBV15 and TRBJ2-3; D perhaps matches TRBD1 (5 bases). The CDR3 is 16 residues long. Trimming pared 0 bases from V and 4 bases from J, leaving 14 bases between. Germline V lookup: CDR1 LNHNV, CDR2 YYDKDF (reference sequence). The CDR3 DNA is TGTGCCACCAGCAGAGACTACAGACAGAGCTCAGATACGCAGTATTTT. This codes for CATSRDYRQSSDTQYF.

The V call is TRBV27, the J call TRBJ1-1; D is ambiguous. Germline V CDR1 and CDR2: MNHEY, SMNVEV (reference sequence). V lost 3 bases, J lost 1 base, and 9 bases lay in between. CDR3 length: 14 amino acids. CDR3 nucleotide sequence: TGTGCCAGCAGTTTGTTAAGGAGGAACACTGAAGCTTTCTTT. Translation: CASSLLRRNTEAFF.

This clone was detected only a few times. This rearrangement joins TRBV24-1 to TRBJ1-1; TRBD1 aligns across 7 bases. This CDR3 is built from 15 residues. J lost 1 base, V lost 7 bases, and 8 bases had no gene match. Looked up from germline, CDR1 is KGHDR and CDR2 is SFDVKD. CDR3 nucleotides: TGTGCCACCAGAGAGGCGGGACAGACGAACACTGAAGCTTTCTTT. It encodes CATREAGQTNTEAFF.

The chain has TRBV7-2 and TRBJ1-4, with a weak D call TRBD1 (5 bases). Between the trimmed V and J ends, which lost 5 bases and 8 bases, there was a span of 18 bases. The CDR3 length is 15 residues. CDR1 and CDR2 (germline): SGHTA, FQGNSA. The CDR3 here is CASSVEGHGLEKLFF. Written as DNA, the CDR3 is TGTGCCAGCAGCGTGGAGGGGCATGGTTTGGAAAAACTGTTTTTT. Full variable domain (missing parts from reference TRBV7-2 and TRBJ1-4): GAGVSQSPSNKVTEKGKDVELRCDPISGHTALYWYRQSLGQGLEFLIYFQGNSAPDKSGLPSDRFSAERTGGSVSTLTIQRTQQEDSAVYLCASSVEGHGLEKLFFGSGTQLSVL.

The gene calls are TRBV4-1 and TRBJ1-6, with D perhaps TRBD1 (6 bases). Looked up from germline, CDR1 is MGHRA and CDR2 is YSYEKL. Trimming left V 4 bases short and J 6 bases short, with 16 bases between. This CDR3 is 16 amino acids long. The CDR3 DNA is TGCGCCAGCAGCCTTGACCCACAGGGTAGTAATTCACCCCTCCACTTT. Translating gives CASSLDPQGSNSPLHF.

The chain links TRBV6-6 to TRBJ2-1; 11 nucleotides align to TRBD2. V trimming: 5 bases; J trimming: 0 bases; junction bases outside the gene matches: 6. The CDR3 covers 17 residues. Germline V lookup: CDR1 MNHNY, CDR2 SVGAGI (reference sequence). The CDR3 DNA reads as TGTGCCAGCAGTCCGACTAGCGGGGCCAGCTCCTACAATGAGCAGTTCTTC. Translation: CASSPTSGASSYNEQFF.